Presented here are 22 T cell receptor beta chains from one specimen sequenced in a study of blood T cell repertoires in COVID-19. Generated by immunoSEQ multiplex PCR, the TCRdb table keeps only in-frame clones and is missing some. The repertoire includes about 120,000 clones, 87% of them detected once, and less than 9.5% sits in the top ten. Sample: peripheral blood. These receptors all stem from a human donor in a cohort sampled during active COVID-19.

The chain combines TRBV2 with TRBJ2-2; 7 bases line up with TRBD1. The CDR3 is made up of 14 amino acids. The V segment lost 5 bases and the J segment 8 bases; nucleotides outside the gene matches: 8. The germline CDR1 and CDR2 sequences are SNHLY and FYNNEI. The CDR3 reads CASSTGTAPGELFF. DNA for the CDR3: TGTGCCAGCAGTACCGGGACAGCCCCAGGGGAGCTGTTTTTT.

The chain links TRBV28 to TRBJ2-1; 10 positions agree with TRBD2. V shed 8 bases, J shed 1 base, and the junction held 5 bases outside the gene matches. Germline V gene data show CDR1 as MDHEN and CDR2 as SYDVKM. This CDR3 contains 15 residues. The CDR3, as DNA: TGTGCCAGCTTTGGGACTAGCGTATCCTACAATGAGCAGTTCTTC. It yields the protein CASFGTSVSYNEQFF.

CDR3 coding DNA: TGTGTTACCAGGCGTCCGAACACCGGGGAGCTGTTTTTT. Amino acids: CVTRRPNTGELFF. The chain uses TRBV2 and TRBJ2-2; unclear D gene. This CDR3 has 13 residues. Germline assignment: CDR1 SNHLY and CDR2 FYNNEI.

This rearrangement joins TRBV5-1 to TRBJ1-4; 9 bases are shared with TRBD1. The CDR3 runs to 20 residues. Germline CDR1 and CDR2: SGHRS and YFSETQ. Trimming cost V 4 bases and J 10 bases; bases outside gene matches: 26. CDR3 DNA: TGCGCCAGCAGCGTGAAAGCGACAGGGGGTGGGGAAATTTACGAAAGAAAACTGTTTTTT. Its protein is CASSVKATGGGEIYERKLFF.

This chain uses TRBV19 with TRBJ1-1; D unclear. Trimming removed 3 bases from V and 3 bases from J, with 8 bases in between. Germline loops: CDR1 LNHDA, CDR2 SQIVND (reference sequence). The CDR3 has 13 amino acids. The CDR3 DNA reads as TGTGCCAGTAGTATTGCGAGGTACACTGAAGCTTTCTTT. Protein: CASSIARYTEAFF. The whole variable domain, remainder taken from reference TRBV19 and TRBJ1-1, is DGGITQSPKYLFRKEGQNVTLSCEQNLNHDAMYWYRQDPGQGLRLIYYSQIVNDFQKGDIAEGYSVSREKKESFPLTVTSAQKNPTAFYLCASSIARYTEAFFGQGTRLTVV.

The chain links TRBV7-9 to TRBJ2-1; 9 bases are shared with TRBD2. V gave up 10 bases and J gave up 7 bases; unmatched junction bases: 20. CDR1 is SEHNR, CDR2 FQNEAQ, per germline (reference sequence). The CDR3 has 17 amino acids. The CDR3 sequence is CATLGVFGGRVGNEQFF. CDR3 sequence (DNA): TGTGCCACGCTAGGGGTTTTCGGCGGGAGGGTCGGGAATGAGCAGTTCTTC. Combining the CDR3 with reference TRBV7-9 and TRBJ2-1 gives the whole variable domain DTGVSQNPRHKITKRGQNVTFRCDPISEHNRLYWYRQTLGQGPEFLTYFQNEAQLEKSRLLSDRFSAERPKGSFSTLEIQRTEQGDSAMYLCATLGVFGGRVGNEQFFGPGTRLTVL.

The V gene is TRBV5-4, the J gene TRBJ1-2; D gene ambiguous. Germline loops: CDR1 SGHNT, CDR2 YYREEE (reference sequence). The CDR3 extends over 13 amino acids. V was shortened by 6 bases and J by 3 bases, with 12 bases between the two germline ends. The CDR3 DNA is TGTGCCAGCAACCCCCGCGGGGACTATGGCTACACCTTC. Encoded protein: CASNPRGDYGYTF.

The rearrangement uses TRBV7-8 and TRBJ1-1; TRBD1 is a possible D gene (5 bases). The germline V gene encodes CDR1 SGHVS and CDR2 FQNEAQ. The CDR3 covers 13 residues. Trimming took off 5 bases at V and 5 bases at J, with 12 bases between the two ends. Written as DNA, the CDR3 is TGTGCCAGCAGCATCCAGGGAACAACTGAAGCTTTCTTT. Translated: CASSIQGTTEAFF.

Only one count was recorded for this clone. The chain has TRBV25-1 and TRBJ2-7; tentative D call: TRBD1 (6 bases). The CDR3 spans 13 residues. Germline V lookup: CDR1 MGHDK, CDR2 SYGVNS. V was shortened by 5 bases and J by 2 bases, with 10 bases between the two germline ends. The chain's CDR3 is CASSYRDPYEQYF. Here the CDR3 DNA reads TGTGCCAGCAGTTACAGGGACCCCTACGAGCAGTACTTC.

This chain uses TRBV11-2 with TRBJ2-1; 8 bases are a match to TRBD1. CDR3 length equals 14 residues. With V trimmed by 5 bases and J by 8 bases, 8 bases remained unmatched. CDR1 is SGHAT and CDR2 is FQNNGV in the germline V gene. The CDR3 protein is CASSARTGNDEQFF. In DNA, the CDR3 is TGTGCCAGCAGCGCCCGGACAGGGAACGATGAGCAGTTCTTC.

The chain links TRBV28 to TRBJ2-1; 8 bases map to TRBD1. The germline V gene encodes CDR1 MDHEN and CDR2 SYDVKM. The V and J ends lost 4 bases and 8 bases, in that order; junction bases with no gene match: 10. The CDR3 is 15 amino acids. The CDR3 here is CASSSPDRAPDEQFF. The CDR3 nucleotides are TGTGCCAGCAGTTCGCCGGACAGGGCCCCCGATGAGCAGTTCTTC.

This clone was observed once. The V gene is TRBV6-2 or TRBV6-3, the J gene TRBJ2-7, with D perhaps TRBD1 (6 bases). The V end lost 6 bases, the J end lost 3 bases, and 15 bases lay between the germline ends. This CDR3 has 14 residues. Germline lookup yields CDR1 MNHEY and CDR2 SVGEGT. CDR3 region: CASSPQGSYYEQYF. DNA for the CDR3: TGTGCCAGCAGCCCACAGGGATCTTACTACGAGCAGTACTTC.

The CDR3 nucleotides read TGTGCCAGCAGCCAAGATTCCCTACTAGCGGGAGAGACAGATACGCAGTATTTT. Its translation is CASSQDSLLAGETDTQYF. This sequence joins TRBV3-1 (or the pseudogene TRBV3-2) and TRBJ2-3; the match to TRBD2 covers 11 bases. The length of the CDR3 is 18 residues. The V segment lost 0 bases and the J segment 3 bases; nucleotides outside the gene matches: 8. Germline CDR1 and CDR2: LGHDT and YNNKEL (reference sequence).

The chain recombines TRBV19 with TRBJ2-7; 9 nucleotides agree with TRBD1. J gave up 4 bases and V 2 bases, and 6 bases lay outside the gene matches. CDR3 length: 15 residues. Germline lookup yields CDR1 LNHDA and CDR2 SQIVND (reference sequence). CDR3 amino acids: CASSIRGGQGYEQYF. The CDR3 coding sequence is TGTGCCAGTAGTATAAGAGGGGGACAGGGTTACGAGCAGTACTTC. The whole variable domain, remainder taken from reference TRBV19 and TRBJ2-7, is DGGITQSPKYLFRKEGQNVTLSCEQNLNHDAMYWYRQDPGQGLRLIYYSQIVNDFQKGDIAEGYSVSREKKESFPLTVTSAQKNPTAFYLCASSIRGGQGYEQYFGPGTRLTVT.

In its sample, this clone was seen once. The V gene is TRBV3-1 (or the pseudogene TRBV3-2), the J gene TRBJ2-3; D unclear. Germline-derived CDR1 and CDR2 are LGHDT and YNNKEL (reference sequence). The V gene lost 4 bases and the J gene lost 0 bases, with 5 bases spanning the gap. The CDR3 covers 13 residues. In DNA, the CDR3 is TGTGCCAGCAGCCTCCTTAGCACAGATACGCAGTATTTT. This codes for CASSLLSTDTQYF.

The V call is TRBV6-4, the J call TRBJ2-1; TRBD2 might be the D (5 bases). V lost 4 bases and J 9 bases, leaving 10 bases between the germline ends. Germline V gives CDR1 MRHNA, CDR2 SNTAGT. The CDR3 totals 12 residues. The chain's CDR3 is CASSVGVGEQFF. The CDR3 nucleotides are TGTGCCAGCAGTGTCGGGGTGGGTGAGCAGTTCTTC.

This chain connects TRBV5-6 to TRBJ1-2, with 8 nucleotides matching TRBD1. The CDR3 spans 13 residues. The V and J ends lost 5 bases and 6 bases, in that order; junction bases with no gene match: 6. Per the germline V gene, CDR1 is SGHDT and CDR2 is YYEEEE. The CDR3 spells CASRYDRGNGYTF. The CDR3 bases are TGTGCCAGCAGATATGACAGGGGCAATGGCTACACCTTC.

The rearrangement uses TRBV6-5 and TRBJ1-6; D gene uncertain. The germline V gene has CDR1 MNHEY and CDR2 SVGAGI. CDR3 length: 14 residues. V gave up 10 bases and J gave up 0 bases, with 10 bases separating them. The CDR3 nucleotides are TGTGCCACCACGGTTAGCTCCTATAATTCACCCCTCCACTTT. Residues: CATTVSSYNSPLHF.

V is TRBV5-6 and J is TRBJ1-3; 7 bases map to TRBD1. CDR3 size: 14 residues. J was trimmed by 4 bases and V by 3 bases; bases with no gene match: 4. Germline CDR1 is SGHDT and CDR2 is YYEEEE. The CDR3 DNA reads as TGTGCCAGCAGCTCCCCGGACAGGGGAAACACCATATATTTT. The encoded protein is CASSSPDRGNTIYF.

The chain carries TRBV11-3 and TRBJ1-1; no reliable D call. CDR1 and CDR2 (germline): SGHNT, YENEEA. This CDR3 contains 14 residues. Between the trimmed V and J ends, which lost 1 base and 2 bases, there was a span of 8 bases. The CDR3 spells CASSLGVGNTEAFF. The CDR3 region has the DNA TGTGCCAGCAGCTTAGGCGTCGGTAACACTGAAGCTTTCTTT.

The V call is TRBV6-5, the J call TRBJ2-1, with D unresolved. Germline assignment: CDR1 MNHEY and CDR2 SVGAGI. The CDR3 has 13 amino acids. Trimming removed 5 bases at V and 5 bases at J, with 10 bases between. The DNA of the CDR3 is TGTGCCAGCAGTCGAGGAAAAAACAATGAGCAGTTCTTC. As protein: CASSRGKNNEQFF.

The chain joins TRBV18 to TRBJ2-5; 8 nucleotides match TRBD1. Germline V gene lookup returns CDR1 KGHSH and CDR2 LQKENI. J lost 1 base, V lost 3 bases, and 7 bases had no gene match. CDR3 length: 16 amino acids. This chain's CDR3 is CASSPRQGKGQETQYF. The CDR3 region has the DNA TGTGCCAGCTCACCCCGACAGGGGAAGGGCCAAGAGACCCAGTACTTC. Drawing the rest from reference TRBV18 and TRBJ2-5, the complete variable domain is NAGVMQNPRHLVRRRGQEARLRCSPMKGHSHVYWYRQLPEEGLKFMVYLQKENIIDESGMPKERFSAEFPKEGPSILRIQQVVRGDSAAYFCASSPRQGKGQETQYFGPGTRLLVL.